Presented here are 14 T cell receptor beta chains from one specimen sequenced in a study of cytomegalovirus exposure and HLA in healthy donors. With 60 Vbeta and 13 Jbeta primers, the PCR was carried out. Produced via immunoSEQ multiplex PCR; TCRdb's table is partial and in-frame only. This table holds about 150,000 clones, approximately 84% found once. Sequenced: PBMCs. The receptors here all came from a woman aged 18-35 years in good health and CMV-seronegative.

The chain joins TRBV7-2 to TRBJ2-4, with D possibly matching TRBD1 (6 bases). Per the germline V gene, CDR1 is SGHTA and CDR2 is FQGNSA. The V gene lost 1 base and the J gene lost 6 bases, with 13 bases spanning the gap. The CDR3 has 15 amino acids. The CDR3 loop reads CASSLVSGEGNIQYF. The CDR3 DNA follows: TGTGCCAGCAGCTTAGTATCAGGGGAAGGAAACATTCAGTACTTC.

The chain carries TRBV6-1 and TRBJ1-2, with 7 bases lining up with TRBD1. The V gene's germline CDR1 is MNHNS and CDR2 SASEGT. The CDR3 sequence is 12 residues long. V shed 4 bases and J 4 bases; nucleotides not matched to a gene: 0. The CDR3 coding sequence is TGTGCCAGCAGTGGGACAGGCTATGGCTACACCTTC. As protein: CASSGTGYGYTF.

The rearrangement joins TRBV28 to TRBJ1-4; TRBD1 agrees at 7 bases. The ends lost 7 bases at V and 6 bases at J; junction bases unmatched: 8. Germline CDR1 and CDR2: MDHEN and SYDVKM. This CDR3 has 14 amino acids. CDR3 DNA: TGTGCCAGCACTAAACGCGACAGGGATGAAAAACTGTTTTTT. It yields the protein CASTKRDRDEKLFF.

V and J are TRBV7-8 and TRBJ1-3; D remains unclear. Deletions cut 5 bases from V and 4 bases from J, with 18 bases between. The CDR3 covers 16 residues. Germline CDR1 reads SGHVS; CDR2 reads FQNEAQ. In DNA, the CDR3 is TGTGCCAGCAGCCCCGCGGAGAAAGGTCTAGGAAACACCATATATTTT. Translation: CASSPAEKGLGNTIYF.

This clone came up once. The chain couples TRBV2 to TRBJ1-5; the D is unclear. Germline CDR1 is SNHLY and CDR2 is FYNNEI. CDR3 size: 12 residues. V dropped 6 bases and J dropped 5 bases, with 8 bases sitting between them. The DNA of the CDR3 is TGTGCCAGCAGGTACTTAGATCAGCCCCAGCATTTT. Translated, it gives CASRYLDQPQHF. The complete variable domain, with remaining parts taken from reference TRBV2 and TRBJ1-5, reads EPEVTQTPSHQVTQMGQEVILRCVPISNHLYFYWYRQILGQKVEFLVSFYNNEISEKSEIFDDQFSVERPDGSNFTLKIRSTKLEDSAMYFCASRYLDQPQHFGDGTRLSIL.

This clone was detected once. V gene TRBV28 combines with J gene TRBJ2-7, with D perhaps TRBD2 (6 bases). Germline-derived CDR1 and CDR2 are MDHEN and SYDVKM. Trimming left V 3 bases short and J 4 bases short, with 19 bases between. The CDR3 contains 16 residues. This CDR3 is CASSFMGLTRLYEQYF. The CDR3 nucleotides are TGTGCCAGCAGTTTCATGGGACTTACCAGACTGTACGAGCAGTACTTC.

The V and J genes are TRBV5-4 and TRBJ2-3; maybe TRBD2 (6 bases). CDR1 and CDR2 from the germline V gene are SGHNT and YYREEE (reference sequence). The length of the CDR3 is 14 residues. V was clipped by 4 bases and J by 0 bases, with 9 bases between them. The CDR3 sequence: CASSEGLSTDTQYF. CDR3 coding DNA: TGTGCCAGCAGCGAGGGACTTAGCACAGATACGCAGTATTTT.

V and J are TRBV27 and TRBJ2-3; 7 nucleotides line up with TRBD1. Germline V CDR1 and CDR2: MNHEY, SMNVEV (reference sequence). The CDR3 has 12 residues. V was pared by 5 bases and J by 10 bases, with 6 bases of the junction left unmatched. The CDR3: CASSTDRVSQYF. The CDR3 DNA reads TGTGCCAGCAGTACCGACAGGGTGTCGCAGTATTTT.

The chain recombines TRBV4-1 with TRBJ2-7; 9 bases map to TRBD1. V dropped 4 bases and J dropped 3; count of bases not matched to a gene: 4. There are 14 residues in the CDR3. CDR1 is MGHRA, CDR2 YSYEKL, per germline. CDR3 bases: TGCGCCAGCAGCCCACGGACAGGGGACTACGAGCAGTACTTC. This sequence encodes CASSPRTGDYEQYF.

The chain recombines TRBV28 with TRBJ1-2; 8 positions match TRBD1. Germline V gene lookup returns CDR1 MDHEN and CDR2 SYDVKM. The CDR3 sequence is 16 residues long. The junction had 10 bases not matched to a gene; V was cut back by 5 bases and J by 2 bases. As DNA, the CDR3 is TGTGCCAGCAGTCCTATTGACAGGGGCGTAAACTATGGCTACACCTTC. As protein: CASSPIDRGVNYGYTF.

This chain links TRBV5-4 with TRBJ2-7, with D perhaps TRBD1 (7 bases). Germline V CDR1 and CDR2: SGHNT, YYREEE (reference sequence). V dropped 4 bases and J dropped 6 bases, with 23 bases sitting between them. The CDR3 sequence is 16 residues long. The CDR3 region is CASSPGGGGVSAEQYF. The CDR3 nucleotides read TGTGCCAGCAGCCCCGGAGGGGGCGGGGTCTCGGCCGAGCAGTACTTC. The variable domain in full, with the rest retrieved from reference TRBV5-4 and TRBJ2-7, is ETGVTQSPTHLIKTRGQQVTLRCSSQSGHNTVSWYQQALGQGPQFIFQYYREEENGRGNFPPRFSGLQFPNYSSELNVNALELDDSALYLCASSPGGGGVSAEQYFGPGTRLTVT.

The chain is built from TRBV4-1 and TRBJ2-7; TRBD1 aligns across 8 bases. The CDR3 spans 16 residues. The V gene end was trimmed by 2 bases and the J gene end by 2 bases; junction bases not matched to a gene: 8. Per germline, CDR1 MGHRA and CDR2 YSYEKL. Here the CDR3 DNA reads TGCGCCAGCAGCCAATTTCCCAGGACAGGGACCTACGAGCAGTACTTC. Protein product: CASSQFPRTGTYEQYF.

The CDR3 DNA sequence: TGTGCCAGCAGCTTAACCAGGGGGCCTTACGAGCAGTACTTC. As protein: CASSLTRGPYEQYF. This chain uses TRBV7-2 with TRBJ2-7, with TRBD1 matching 8 bases. Germline CDR1 SGHTA, CDR2 FQGNSA. Unmatched junction bases numbered 4, after V lost 2 bases and J lost 4 bases. The CDR3 totals 14 residues. The full variable domain, completed using reference TRBV7-2 and TRBJ2-7, is GAGVSQSPSNKVTEKGKDVELRCDPISGHTALYWYRQSLGQGLEFLIYFQGNSAPDKSGLPSDRFSAERTGGSVSTLTIQRTQQEDSAVYLCASSLTRGPYEQYFGPGTRLTVT.

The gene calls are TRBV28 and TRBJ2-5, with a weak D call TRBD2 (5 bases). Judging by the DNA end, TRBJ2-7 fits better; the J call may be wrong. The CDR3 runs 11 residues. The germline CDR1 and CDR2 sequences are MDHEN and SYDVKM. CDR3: CVTSGSYEQYF. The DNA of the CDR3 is TGTGTAACATCGGGGAGCTACGAGCAGTACTTC.